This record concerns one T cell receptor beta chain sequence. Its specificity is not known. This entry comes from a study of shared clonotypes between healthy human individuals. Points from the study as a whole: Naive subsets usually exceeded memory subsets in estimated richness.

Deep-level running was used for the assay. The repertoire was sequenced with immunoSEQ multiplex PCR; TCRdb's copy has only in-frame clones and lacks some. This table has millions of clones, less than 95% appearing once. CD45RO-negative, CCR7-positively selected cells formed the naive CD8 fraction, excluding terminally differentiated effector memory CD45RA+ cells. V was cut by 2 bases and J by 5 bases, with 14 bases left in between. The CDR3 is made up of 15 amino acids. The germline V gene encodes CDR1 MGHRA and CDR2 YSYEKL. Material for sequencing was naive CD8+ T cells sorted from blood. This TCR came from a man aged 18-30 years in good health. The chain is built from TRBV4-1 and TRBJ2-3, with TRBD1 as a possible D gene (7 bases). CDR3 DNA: TGCGCCAGCAGCCAAAATCAGGGGGGCGGAGATACGCAGTATTTT. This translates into CASSQNQGGGDTQYF.